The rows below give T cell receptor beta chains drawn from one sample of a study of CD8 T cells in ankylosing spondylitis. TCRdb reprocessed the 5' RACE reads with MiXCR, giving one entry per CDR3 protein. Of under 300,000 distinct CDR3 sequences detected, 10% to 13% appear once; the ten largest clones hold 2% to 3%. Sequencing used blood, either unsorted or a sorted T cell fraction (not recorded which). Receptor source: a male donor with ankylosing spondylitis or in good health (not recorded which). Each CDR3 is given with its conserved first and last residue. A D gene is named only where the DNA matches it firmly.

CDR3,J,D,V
CASSPGGTGYNEQFF,TRBJ2-1,TRBD1,TRBV5-5
CASSSGPLKGQYF,TRBJ2-5,NA,TRBV5-1
CASILASKQYF,TRBJ2-3,NA,TRBV7-9
CAISGQGEGTEAFF,TRBJ1-1,TRBD1,TRBV10-3
CAWSVQGGRNQPQHF,TRBJ1-5,TRBD1,TRBV30
CASAGGPNTDTQYF,TRBJ2-3,TRBD2,TRBV7-2
CASSFQGGMRNEQYF,TRBJ2-7,NA,TRBV11-2
CASSLLSEGTDTQYF,TRBJ2-3,NA,TRBV5-1
CAWRRVATGELFF,TRBJ2-2,NA,TRBV30
CASSPTPDGRGTEAFF,TRBJ1-1,NA,TRBV18
CASSLDKSEQYF,TRBJ2-7,NA,TRBV5-4
CASSLEGTGGYGYTF,TRBJ1-2,TRBD1,TRBV5-1
CASSDDPGDYGYTF,TRBJ1-2,NA,TRBV11-2
CASSLGLSLETQYF,TRBJ2-5,NA,TRBV13
CASSLDRGNTIYF,TRBJ1-3,TRBD1,TRBV12-3/TRBV12-4
CASSQPGLAQNEQFF,TRBJ2-1,NA,TRBV11-1
CASSLALGEGYGYTF,TRBJ1-2,NA,TRBV5-5
CANSRITSGSGGELFF,TRBJ2-2,TRBD2,TRBV7-2
CASSLDRGVRKSEAFF,TRBJ1-1,TRBD1,TRBV5-1
CASSEYGGSLNTEAFF,TRBJ1-1,NA,TRBV25-1
CASSPQGRNEEEQYF,TRBJ2-7,NA,TRBV5-1
CASNRGGTYEQYF,TRBJ2-7,NA,TRBV5-1
CASSLRGAGINQETQYF,TRBJ2-5,NA,TRBV12-3/TRBV12-4
CASSLGDRVSYEQYF,TRBJ2-7,TRBD1,TRBV12-3/TRBV12-4
CASSRTGGTEAFF,TRBJ1-1,TRBD1,TRBV4-1
CASSQGESWRSSYNEQFF,TRBJ2-1,NA,TRBV4-2
CSAPQMNTEAFF,TRBJ1-1,NA,TRBV20-1
CASSLSGGRTDTQYF,TRBJ2-3,TRBD2,TRBV10-1
CASTESAGMNNEQFF,TRBJ2-1,NA,TRBV2
CASSEWGEGTDTQYF,TRBJ2-3,NA,TRBV25-1
CASSLDTLGTEAFF,TRBJ1-1,NA,TRBV5-1
CASSPRGSYTGELFF,TRBJ2-2,NA,TRBV2
CASNGRENYEQYF,TRBJ2-7,NA,TRBV2
CTSSFLSQSGTVSTDTQYF,TRBJ2-3,TRBD2,TRBV12-3/TRBV12-4
CASSVDRGTAGELFF,TRBJ2-2,TRBD1,TRBV3-1
CASSWGRQDTQYF,TRBJ2-3,NA,TRBV14
CAWSVPSAGGGQPQHF,TRBJ1-5,NA,TRBV30
CASSYSGSNYGYTF,TRBJ1-2,NA,TRBV4-1
CASSQASGTSYEQYF,TRBJ2-7,NA,TRBV4-2
CASSREQGSGSEKLFF,TRBJ1-4,NA,TRBV4-2
CASSHPVTGELFF,TRBJ2-2,NA,TRBV4-1
CASSLGQGARSTEAFF,TRBJ1-1,TRBD1,TRBV5-1
CASSLGSELQETQYF,TRBJ2-5,NA,TRBV5-6
CASSQLTAQGYTF,TRBJ1-2,NA,TRBV3-1
CASNPGLSNEQFF,TRBJ2-1,TRBD2,TRBV12-3/TRBV12-4
CAGARDRQETQYF,TRBJ2-5,TRBD1,TRBV7-2
CASSPIPGNEQFF,TRBJ2-1,NA,TRBV11-2
CATSRVEGAINGYTF,TRBJ1-2,NA,TRBV15
CASSQDPVVAGGRGADTQYF,TRBJ2-3,TRBD2,TRBV4-1
CASSLLLGGSNQPQHF,TRBJ1-5,NA,TRBV7-2
CACTPLLKGQGVNEQFF,TRBJ2-1,TRBD1,TRBV3-1
CASSPVQPTYEQYF,TRBJ2-7,NA,TRBV7-9
CASRPQGDTEAFF,TRBJ1-1,NA,TRBV7-6
CSARGTVNTEAFF,TRBJ1-1,NA,TRBV20-1